One and the same sample provided the 17 T cell receptor beta chains below, sequenced in a study of graft-versus-host responses after intestinal transplantation. Their antigen targets remain unknown. The table came from immunoSEQ multiplex PCR; TCRdb's copy has only in-frame clones and leaves some out. The data show around 120,000 clones, about 95% seen once. The sample was unstimulated CD8+ T cells sorted from spleen or lymph node cells, taken before intestinal transplant. The receptors were gathered from a human donor who received an intestinal transplant.

This chain links TRBV27 with TRBJ2-1; TRBD2 matches 7 bases. Germline V CDR1 and CDR2: MNHEY, SMNVEV (reference sequence). V shed 0 bases and J 2 bases; nucleotides not matched to a gene: 4. The CDR3 runs 16 residues. In nucleotides, the CDR3 is TGTGCCAGCAGTTTATCGCCTAGCGGCCCCTACAATGAGCAGTTCTTC. Translated: CASSLSPSGPYNEQFF.

The chain joins TRBV6-1 to TRBJ1-2, with D unresolved. The ends were cut back, 1 base at V and 8 bases at J, with 8 bases in the middle. The CDR3 is 12 amino acids. CDR1 MNHNS and CDR2 SASEGT come from the germline V gene. CDR3 protein: CASSEGNGGYTF. The CDR3 coding sequence is TGTGCCAGCAGTGAAGGCAACGGCGGCTACACCTTC.

This chain links TRBV4-2 with TRBJ2-7, with 7 bases fitting TRBD1. The J segment lost 4 bases and the V segment lost 6 bases, leaving 9 bases of the junction unmatched. Germline values: CDR1 LGHNA, CDR2 YNFKEQ. The CDR3 is made up of 14 amino acids. In DNA, the CDR3 is TGTGCCAGCAGTCACAGGGGATCGAAGTACGAGCAGTACTTC. It translates to CASSHRGSKYEQYF.

The rearrangement links TRBV6-5 to TRBJ1-1, with TRBD1 matching over 8 bases. Germline CDR1 and CDR2: MNHEY and SVGAGI. CDR3 length: 13 amino acids. J gave up 5 bases and V 7 bases, and 6 bases lay outside the gene matches. The CDR3 region is CASKLTGGTEAFF. The CDR3 nucleotides are TGTGCCAGCAAGCTCACAGGGGGAACTGAAGCTTTCTTT.

The genes are TRBV21-1 and TRBJ1-2; the D call of TRBD1 is as the table states it, not checked on the DNA. TRBV21-1 corresponds to a pseudogene. There are 18 residues in the CDR3. The CDR3 loop reads CASSQKVRSRGQLNGYTF. In nucleotides, the CDR3 is TGTGCCAGCAGCCAAAAGGTGAGGTCTCGGGGACAGTTGAATGGCTACACCTTC.

This chain joins TRBV19 and TRBJ2-7; the D gene is possibly TRBD1 (5 bases). V shed 1 base and J shed 4 bases, with 14 bases lying between them. CDR3 length equals 15 residues. The V gene's germline CDR1 is LNHDA and CDR2 SQIVND (reference sequence). Here the CDR3 DNA reads TGTGCCAGTAGTATAGTAGCAGGGTCGGCGTACGAGCAGTACTTC. Translating it yields CASSIVAGSAYEQYF.

V usage is TRBV9 and J usage is TRBJ2-7; D unclear. CDR1 is SGDLS, CDR2 YYNGEE, per germline. Trimming pared 0 bases from V and 0 bases from J, leaving 13 bases between. CDR3 length equals 16 residues. CDR3 sequence reads: CASSVELRPNSYEQYF. CDR3 sequence (DNA): TGTGCCAGCAGCGTAGAATTGCGTCCCAACTCCTACGAGCAGTACTTC.

The chain uses TRBV28 and TRBJ1-2; no clear D gene. CDR1 is MDHEN, CDR2 SYDVKM, per germline. Trimming shortened V by 3 bases and J by 3 bases, and 23 bases separated the two germline ends. This CDR3 contains 18 residues. The CDR3 reads CASSLIIEPPVKDYGYTF. The CDR3 bases are TGTGCCAGCAGTTTGATCATAGAGCCACCGGTGAAGGACTATGGCTACACCTTC.

The CDR3 loop is CASSRKGHLYEQYF. The CDR3 DNA reads as TGTGCCAGCAGCCGTAAGGGACATCTTTACGAGCAGTACTTC. The chain joins TRBV28 to TRBJ2-7; perhaps TRBD1 as D (6 bases). Germline V lookup: CDR1 MDHEN, CDR2 SYDVKM. The CDR3 consists of 14 residues. Trimming took off 6 bases at V and 4 bases at J, with 16 bases between the two ends.

V is TRBV19 and J is TRBJ2-1; tentative D call: TRBD2 (5 bases). This CDR3 comprises 15 residues. The germline V gene encodes CDR1 LNHDA and CDR2 SQIVND (reference sequence). Trimming took off 1 base at V and 6 bases at J, with 13 bases between the two ends. The CDR3 is CASSIVRTPANEQFF. The CDR3 coding sequence is TGTGCCAGTAGTATAGTTCGGACTCCCGCCAATGAGCAGTTCTTC.

The chain employs TRBV28 and TRBJ2-5; a weak D match, TRBD1 (5 bases). The V gene lost 7 bases and the J gene lost 2 bases, with 23 bases spanning the gap. CDR1 and CDR2 (germline): MDHEN, SYDVKM. CDR3 size: 17 residues. The CDR3 DNA reads as TGTGCCAGCACCCGGATAACAGGTGTAATCGAGCAAGAGACCCAGTACTTC. It codes for CASTRITGVIEQETQYF.

The chain is built from TRBV7-8 and TRBJ2-7, with TRBD2 matching 8 bases. After removal of 3 bases from V and 5 bases from J, the junction contained 12 bases not matched to a gene. Germline V gene data show CDR1 as SGHVS and CDR2 as FQNEAQ. The length of the CDR3 is 16 residues. CDR3 DNA: TGTGCCAGCAGCTTCCCCCCCGGGACTAGGTTCGACGAGCAGTACTTC. Protein product: CASSFPPGTRFDEQYF.

This chain joins TRBV9 and TRBJ1-5; D gene ambiguous. CDR1 is SGDLS and CDR2 is YYNGEE in the germline V gene. CDR3 length: 13 amino acids. V lost 3 bases and J lost 6, with 10 bases in between. The CDR3 sequence is CASSAEAGQPQHF. In DNA, the CDR3 is TGTGCCAGCAGCGCGGAAGCGGGTCAGCCCCAGCATTTT.

This clone was counted a single time. The sample carries other DNA sequences with the same CDR3. The rearrangement links TRBV6-6 to TRBJ1-2; weak D call: TRBD1 (6 bases). In germline, CDR1 is MNHNY, CDR2 SVGAGI (reference sequence). The CDR3 has 16 amino acids. The ends were cut back, 0 bases at V and 4 bases at J, with 15 bases in the middle. The CDR3 DNA sequence: TGTGCCAGCAGTTACTCGACGGGGGGCTCGGGCTATGGCTACACCTTC. This encodes CASSYSTGGSGYGYTF.

The chain couples TRBV18 to TRBJ2-5; D gene ambiguous. The CDR3 is 13 amino acids. V lost 1 base, J lost 5 bases, and 8 bases lay in between. Germline loops: CDR1 KGHSH, CDR2 LQKENI. The CDR3 region has the DNA TGTGCCAGCTCACCACGGCTGCGTGAGACCCAGTACTTC. This codes for CASSPRLRETQYF.

This rearrangement joins TRBV5-1 to TRBJ2-1, with 7 bases aligning to TRBD1. Germline V CDR1 and CDR2: SGHRS, YFSETQ. The CDR3 loop spans 15 amino acids. V lost 0 bases and J lost 2; bases outside the gene matches: 2. The DNA of the CDR3 is TGCGCCAGCAGCTTGGTCGGGACAGCCTACAATGAGCAGTTCTTC. This sequence encodes CASSLVGTAYNEQFF.

This chain links TRBV2 with TRBJ1-4; 7 bases are a match to TRBD1. This CDR3 has 14 residues. The ends lost 4 bases at V and 7 bases at J; junction bases unmatched: 6. Germline-derived CDR1 and CDR2 are SNHLY and FYNNEI. CDR3 sequence (DNA): TGTGCCAGCAGTGCCGTACAGGGGATTGAAAAACTGTTTTTT. Its protein is CASSAVQGIEKLFF.